This TCR beta chain was recovered during a study of cytomegalovirus exposure and HLA in healthy donors. Findings of the study overall: Reportedly, a later analysis found an Asian-associated ancestry cluster had fewer N-insertions than the roughly 700-donor mean.

In the case of this clone: What it binds is unknown.

Participants comprised healthy donors of bone marrow. 13 Jbeta primers and 60 Vbeta primers were used for the PCR. Sequencing was performed with immunoSEQ multiplex PCR; in TCRdb, only in-frame clones are kept and a portion is missing. The data show 110,000 or so clones, approximately 76% seen once. Between the trimmed V and J ends, which lost 3 bases and 0 bases, there was a span of 15 bases. Per the germline V gene, CDR1 is LNHDA and CDR2 is SQIVND (reference sequence). The CDR3 contains 17 residues. The receptor was isolated from a woman aged 45-60 years in good health and CMV-seropositive. The V gene is TRBV19, the J gene TRBJ1-3, with D hard to call. Material for sequencing was PBMCs. The CDR3 here is CASSINGGRNSGNTIYF. The CDR3 region has the DNA TGTGCCAGTAGTATCAACGGCGGGCGCAACTCTGGAAACACCATATATTTT.